What follows are 30 T cell receptor beta chains derived from one specimen sequenced in a study of Ad26.COV2.S vaccination and SARS-CoV-2 variants. Treatment here: 15 to 20 received Ad26.COV2.S at low or high dose, single or two shots; 5 received placebo; per-sample allocation not given. Day 63 after the first vaccine or placebo injection was the time point for sampling. Clones were sequenced by immunoSEQ multiplex PCR, and TCRdb holds only the in-frame ones, with some missing. The table has a few hundred thousand clones, over 75% seen once. The source was peripheral blood, collected in a trial of Ad26.COV2.S vaccine versus placebo. The receptors stem from a person between 18 and 59 years old who received the Ad26.COV2.S COVID-19 vaccine or a placebo.

The J gene is TRBJ1-2, the V gene TRBV3-1 (or the pseudogene TRBV3-2), with no clear D. The germline V gene has CDR1 LGHDT and CDR2 YNNKEL (reference sequence). The V and J ends lost 1 base and 3 bases respectively, with 15 bases between them. The CDR3 spans 16 residues. In nucleotides, the CDR3 is TGTGCCAGCAGCCAAGGGCAGCGGGCAAAATACTATGGCTACACCTTC. Its protein product is CASSQGQRAKYYGYTF.

V usage is TRBV5-4 and J usage is TRBJ2-3; 10 bases are a match to TRBD2. Germline V gives CDR1 SGHNT, CDR2 YYREEE (reference sequence). V trimming: 4 bases; J trimming: 3 bases; junction bases outside the gene matches: 8. The length of the CDR3 is 16 residues. The CDR3 coding sequence is TGTGCCAGCAGCGCCACCTCTAGCGGGGGTACAGATACGCAGTATTTT. This translates into CASSATSSGGTDTQYF.

Points on this clone: A read error is possible here, since a much larger clone lies one base away. The same CDR3 arises from other DNA sequences in this sample as well. This chain links TRBV9 with TRBJ1-1, with 9 bases fitting TRBD1. CDR3 size: 13 residues. From germline, CDR1 is SGDLS and CDR2 YYNGEE. J was trimmed by 4 bases and V by 5 bases; bases with no gene match: 3. The CDR3: CASSPGQGTEAFF. In DNA form, the CDR3 reads TGTGCCAGCAGTCCGGGACAGGGCACTGAAGCTTTCTTT. Using reference TRBV9 and TRBJ1-1 for the parts outside the CDR3, the full variable domain is DSGVTQTPKHLITATGQRVTLRCSPRSGDLSVYWYQQSLDQGLQFLIQYYNGEERAKGNILERFSAQQFPDLHSELNLSSLELGDSALYFCASSPGQGTEAFFGQGTRLTVV.

The chain recombines TRBV25-1 with TRBJ1-1; possibly TRBD1 for D (5 bases). The V gene lost 5 bases and the J gene lost 7 bases, with 8 bases spanning the gap. The CDR3 runs to 11 residues. Germline CDR1 is MGHDK and CDR2 is SYGVNS. DNA of the CDR3: TGTGCCAGCAGTCCAGGGTATGAAGCTTTCTTT. This translates into CASSPGYEAFF.

This clone occurred once. The chain couples TRBV11-3 to TRBJ2-7, with D perhaps TRBD1 (8 bases). Germline V gene data show CDR1 as SGHNT and CDR2 as YENEEA. The CDR3 spans 16 residues. The germline V and J ends were trimmed by 0 bases and 9 bases, with 21 bases remaining between them. The CDR3 is CASSLESGTGDTTQYF. The CDR3 nucleotides are TGTGCCAGCAGCTTAGAAAGCGGGACAGGTGATACGACGCAGTACTTC.

CDR3 sequence (DNA): TGTGCCAGCAGTTACTCGACAGGGACCCCGAATCAGCCCCAGCATTTT. This codes for CASSYSTGTPNQPQHF. The gene calls are TRBV6-2 or TRBV6-3 and TRBJ1-5; TRBD1 matches 7 bases. The ends lost 0 bases at V and 4 bases at J; junction bases unmatched: 6. The germline CDR1 and CDR2 sequences are MNHEY and SVGEGT. The CDR3 is 16 amino acids.

The rearrangement uses TRBV2 and TRBJ1-2; D is perhaps TRBD1 (6 bases). The CDR3 runs to 14 residues. Germline-derived CDR1 and CDR2 are SNHLY and FYNNEI. The ends were cut back, 4 bases at V and 5 bases at J, with 14 bases in the middle. CDR3 sequence reads: CASSVRAGEYGYTF. The CDR3 bases are TGTGCCAGCAGTGTCAGGGCAGGGGAATATGGCTACACCTTC.

The CDR3 nucleotides are TGTGCCAGCAGCATCCAGACGGGTAATTCACCCCTCCACTTT. Its translation: CASSIQTGNSPLHF. The chain couples TRBV9 to TRBJ1-6; D gene ambiguous. The CDR3 is 14 residues long. V was trimmed by 4 bases and J by 6 bases, leaving 11 bases between them. Germline CDR1 SGDLS, CDR2 YYNGEE.

As concerns this clone: Other DNA sequences in the same sample also yield this CDR3. The chain joins TRBV27 to TRBJ1-5; D not resolved. The CDR3 runs 13 residues. Germline assignment: CDR1 MNHEY and CDR2 SMNVEV (reference sequence). V was clipped by 2 bases and J by 4 bases, with 6 bases between them. In nucleotides, the CDR3 is TGTGCCAGCAGTTTAGGACGGAATCAGCCCCAGCATTTT. This translates into CASSLGRNQPQHF.

The chain combines TRBV6-1 with TRBJ1-2; TRBD1 might be the D (6 bases). The CDR3 is 12 residues long. CDR1 is MNHNS, CDR2 SASEGT, per germline. The germline V and J ends were trimmed by 2 bases and 7 bases, with 8 bases remaining between them. CDR3 residues: CASSERGGGYTF. The CDR3 coding sequence is TGTGCCAGCAGTGAACGAGGGGGTGGCTACACCTTC.

CDR3 in amino acids: CASSRPLMRNEQFF. The CDR3 DNA sequence: TGCGCCAGCAGCCGACCCCTTATGAGGAATGAGCAGTTCTTC. This chain links TRBV5-1 with TRBJ2-1, with unresolved D. The germline V gene has CDR1 SGHRS and CDR2 YFSETQ. The ends were cut back, 4 bases at V and 7 bases at J, with 15 bases in the middle. The CDR3 runs to 14 residues. Looking up the rest from reference TRBV5-1 and TRBJ2-1 gives the full variable domain: KAGVTQTPRYLIKTRGQQVTLSCSPISGHRSVSWYQQTPGQGLQFLFEYFSETQRNKGNFPGRFSGRQFSNSRSEMNVSTLELGDSALYLCASSRPLMRNEQFFGPGTRLTVL.

The chain joins TRBV19 to TRBJ2-2; 14 nucleotides line up with TRBD2. Germline V gene sequence: CDR1 LNHDA, CDR2 SQIVND (reference sequence). V trimming: 6 bases; J trimming: 0 bases; junction bases outside the gene matches: 3. The CDR3 is made up of 17 amino acids. The CDR3 DNA follows: TGTGCCAGTAGCGGGACTAGCGGGGGCTCGAACACCGGGGAGCTGTTTTTT. Its protein is CASSGTSGGSNTGELFF.

This clone was detected a few times. The chain recombines TRBV19 with TRBJ1-2; 10 nucleotides line up with TRBD1. The CDR3 length is 15 residues. From germline, CDR1 is LNHDA and CDR2 SQIVND (reference sequence). V lost 6 bases to trimming and J lost 4 bases; unmatched junction nucleotides: 8. CDR3 loop: CASSSPTGGVYGYTF. Here the CDR3 DNA reads TGTGCCAGTAGCTCACCGACAGGGGGCGTCTATGGCTACACCTTC.

This sequence joins TRBV4-3 and TRBJ2-3; D remains unclear. This CDR3 comprises 13 residues. Germline loops: CDR1 LGHNA, CDR2 YSLEER. V shed 1 base and J shed 6 bases, with 8 bases lying between them. CDR3 residues: CASSQGRWDTQYF. CDR3 bases: TGCGCCAGCAGCCAAGGACGGTGGGATACGCAGTATTTT.

The chain couples TRBV6-5 to TRBJ2-7; possible D gene TRBD1, 6 bases. The CDR3 runs 13 residues. Germline CDR1 and CDR2: MNHEY and SVGAGI. The V end was cut by 6 bases, the J end by 3 bases, with 12 bases between. CDR3 sequence (DNA): TGTGCCAGCAGACGACAGGATTTCTACGAGCAGTACTTC. Residues: CASRRQDFYEQYF.

V gene TRBV4-2 combines with J gene TRBJ1-5; the D is unclear. CDR3 size: 15 residues. Trimming pared 0 bases from V and 2 bases from J, leaving 8 bases between. Per germline, CDR1 LGHNA and CDR2 YNFKEQ. The CDR3 nucleotides read TGTGCCAGCAGCCAAGATAACGGGGGCAATCAGCCCCAGCATTTT. Its translation is CASSQDNGGNQPQHF.

The CDR3, as DNA: TGTGCCTGGAGTTCGACCCGTCCAAGGTCAGATACGCAGTATTTT. Its translation is CAWSSTRPRSDTQYF. The rearrangement joins TRBV30 to TRBJ2-3; D ambiguous. The CDR3 totals 15 residues. Looked up from germline, CDR1 is GTSNPN and CDR2 is SVGIG (reference sequence). V lost 2 bases to trimming and J lost 4 bases, with 16 bases between them. The variable domain in full, completed from reference TRBV30 and TRBJ2-3, reads SQTIHQWPATLVQPVGSPLSLECTVEGTSNPNLYWYRQAAGRGLQLLFYSVGIGQISSEVPQNLSASRPQDRQFILSSKKLLLSDSGFYLCAWSSTRPRSDTQYFGPGTRLTVL.

The chain has TRBV10-3 and TRBJ1-2; 7 bases map to TRBD1. The junction had 14 bases not matched to a gene; V was cut back by 7 bases and J by 6 bases. CDR3 length equals 15 residues. Germline-derived CDR1 and CDR2 are ENHRY and SYGVKD. The CDR3 reads CAITGGRQGVDGYTF. CDR3 in DNA: TGTGCCATCACTGGGGGGAGACAGGGTGTAGATGGCTACACCTTC.

The CDR3 here is CASRTLSGSYNEQFF. The CDR3 nucleotides are TGTGCCAGTAGAACCCTTAGCGGTTCCTACAATGAGCAGTTCTTC. This rearrangement joins TRBV19 to TRBJ2-1, with a tentative D call TRBD2 (6 bases). Trimming took 6 bases from V and 1 from J, leaving 13 bases between them. This CDR3 spans 15 amino acids. Germline-derived CDR1 and CDR2 are LNHDA and SQIVND (reference sequence).

In this sample, this clone turned up once. The chain joins TRBV11-2 to TRBJ1-1; the D gene is possibly TRBD1 (5 bases). Trimming took off 7 bases at V and 1 base at J, with 16 bases between the two ends. Germline CDR1 is SGHAT and CDR2 is FQNNGV. The CDR3 runs to 15 residues. The CDR3 region has the DNA TGTGCCAGCACCCTAGGGGTCAACTGGAACACTGAAGCTTTCTTT. As protein: CASTLGVNWNTEAFF.

J is TRBJ1-5 and V is TRBV7-2; a possible D gene is TRBD1 (5 bases). V lost 0 bases to trimming and J lost 3 bases, with 12 bases between them. There are 16 residues in the CDR3. The V gene's germline CDR1 is SGHTA and CDR2 FQGNSA. The CDR3 spells CASSLAAGIYNQPQHF. The CDR3 coding sequence is TGTGCCAGCAGCTTAGCGGCAGGGATATACAATCAGCCCCAGCATTTT.

The J gene is TRBJ2-7, the V gene TRBV5-4, with D tentatively TRBD2 (7 bases). Germline CDR1 reads SGHNT; CDR2 reads YYREEE (reference sequence). This CDR3 region has 13 residues. V lost 4 bases and J 5 bases, leaving 13 bases between the germline ends. The CDR3, as DNA: TGTGCCAGCAGCAGGGGGGGAGGGGACGAGCAGTACTTC. This translates into CASSRGGGDEQYF.

As for this clone: The sample has other DNA sequences that encode this CDR3 too. The rearrangement joins TRBV18 to TRBJ1-1; 7 bases match TRBD1. V trimming: 3 bases; J trimming: 0 bases; junction bases outside the gene matches: 1. The CDR3 extends over 14 amino acids. Germline V gene data show CDR1 as KGHSH and CDR2 as LQKENI. CDR3 region: CASSPGTVNTEAFF. For the CDR3, the DNA is TGTGCCAGCTCACCCGGGACAGTGAACACTGAAGCTTTCTTT.

CDR3 amino acids: CASSSGQGFHNEQFF. As DNA, the CDR3 is TGTGCCAGTAGTTCGGGACAGGGTTTCCACAATGAGCAGTTCTTC. V is TRBV19 and J is TRBJ2-1; 9 nucleotides agree with TRBD1. Unmatched junction bases numbered 7, after V lost 5 bases and J lost 5 bases. CDR1 and CDR2 (germline): LNHDA, SQIVND (reference sequence). The CDR3 extends over 15 amino acids.

The V and J genes are TRBV7-9 and TRBJ1-6; 7 positions match TRBD1. This CDR3 is built from 13 residues. The trim removed 3 bases at V and 9 bases at J, leaving 2 bases unmatched. Per germline, CDR1 SEHNR and CDR2 FQNEAQ (reference sequence). In nucleotides, the CDR3 is TGTGCCAGCAGCTTGCGACAGGGTTCACCCCTCCACTTT. Translated, it gives CASSLRQGSPLHF.

The chain employs TRBV5-4 and TRBJ2-6, with D perhaps given as TRBD1 or TRBD2 (6 bases each). Trimming took 10 bases from V and 4 from J, leaving 18 bases between them. The germline V gene encodes CDR1 SGHNT and CDR2 YYREEE (reference sequence). CDR3 length: 15 residues. CDR3 in amino acids: CAVSVGGRGANVLTF. The CDR3 DNA is TGTGCCGTGTCCGTAGGGGGGAGAGGGGCCAACGTCCTGACTTTC.

V gene TRBV5-4 combines with J gene TRBJ1-2; weak D call: TRBD1 (6 bases). The CDR3 runs to 14 residues. Germline assignment: CDR1 SGHNT and CDR2 YYREEE (reference sequence). The V end was cut by 4 bases, the J end by 8 bases, with 18 bases between. CDR3 bases: TGTGCCAGCAGCCTCGGGACACCCAGGGAGGGCTACACCTTC. Amino acids: CASSLGTPREGYTF.

The chain is built from TRBV6-5 and TRBJ2-2, with D unclear. Trimming took 2 bases from V and 3 from J, leaving 10 bases between them. CDR1 MNHEY and CDR2 SVGAGI come from the germline V gene. CDR3 length: 15 residues. CDR3 sequence reads: CASSYLHWDTGELFF. The CDR3 DNA follows: TGTGCCAGCAGTTACCTTCACTGGGACACCGGGGAGCTGTTTTTT.

This clone was recorded once. V and J are TRBV27 and TRBJ2-1; tentatively, D is TRBD1 (6 bases). CDR1 is MNHEY and CDR2 is SMNVEV in the germline V gene (reference sequence). CDR3 size: 13 residues. Trimming shortened V by 6 bases and J by 4 bases, and 10 bases separated the two germline ends. This CDR3 reads CASSLGQYNEQFF. CDR3 coding DNA: TGTGCCAGCAGCCTAGGACAGTACAATGAGCAGTTCTTC.

CDR3: CASSLRGHNEQFF. The DNA of the CDR3 is TGTGCCAGCAGCCTTAGGGGGCATAATGAGCAGTTCTTC. V gene TRBV7-9 combines with J gene TRBJ2-1, with 7 positions matching TRBD1. Germline V gives CDR1 SEHNR, CDR2 FQNEAQ (reference sequence). The CDR3 loop spans 13 amino acids. After removal of 5 bases from V and 7 bases from J, the junction contained 5 bases not matched to a gene.